Following are 32 T cell receptor beta chains from one sample sequenced in a study of technical replicates of blood from a few donors. Profiled with immunoSEQ multiplex PCR; TCRdb holds only in-frame clones, not every one. The sample includes more than 65,000 clones, under 98% of them seen just once. Specimen: T cells isolated from PBMCs. All receptors derive from a human donor in good health.

This chain joins TRBV30 and TRBJ2-3, with TRBD2 matching 7 bases. The V and J ends lost 2 bases and 1 base, in that order; junction bases with no gene match: 6. This CDR3 region has 15 residues. Per germline, CDR1 GTSNPN and CDR2 SVGIG (reference sequence). The CDR3 is CAWSPLGGGTDTQYF. Here the CDR3 DNA reads TGTGCCTGGAGTCCCCTGGGAGGGGGCACAGATACGCAGTATTTT.

For this clone: Other DNA sequences in this sample translate to the same CDR3. V gene TRBV5-1 combines with J gene TRBJ1-1, with D perhaps TRBD1 (5 bases). The length of the CDR3 is 13 residues. V was clipped by 2 bases and J by 5 bases, with 10 bases between them. The germline V gene encodes CDR1 SGHRS and CDR2 YFSETQ. CDR3: CASSLRGGTEAFF. In DNA form, the CDR3 reads TGCGCCAGCAGCTTAAGGGGAGGGACTGAAGCTTTCTTT.

This chain joins TRBV2 and TRBJ1-2, with D tentatively TRBD1 (5 bases). V was cut by 5 bases and J by 5 bases, with 9 bases left in between. Germline V gene data show CDR1 as SNHLY and CDR2 as FYNNEI. This CDR3 spans 12 amino acids. CDR3 residues: CASSRQQYGYTF. The CDR3 DNA sequence: TGTGCCAGCAGTAGACAGCAATATGGCTACACCTTC.

The chain recombines TRBV15 with TRBJ2-1; D not certain. Germline assignment: CDR1 LNHNV and CDR2 YYDKDF (reference sequence). This CDR3 spans 15 amino acids. V lost 2 bases and J lost 0, with 8 bases in between. The CDR3 DNA follows: TGTGCCACCAGCAGAACTCGGAGCTCCTACAATGAGCAGTTCTTC. This codes for CATSRTRSSYNEQFF.

The count of this clone is one. The chain has TRBV6-5 and TRBJ1-3, with 9 bases identical to TRBD1. Germline CDR1 is MNHEY and CDR2 is SVGAGI. The V gene end was trimmed by 5 bases and the J gene end by 4 bases; junction bases not matched to a gene: 3. The CDR3 totals 14 residues. This CDR3 reads CASSTTGGGNTIYF. CDR3 DNA sequence: TGTGCCAGCAGTACGACAGGGGGGGGAAACACCATATATTTT.

This clone was observed once. The chain uses TRBV5-1 and TRBJ2-5, with D tentatively TRBD2 (6 bases). Germline V CDR1 and CDR2: SGHRS, YFSETQ. The ends were cut back, 3 bases at V and 1 base at J, with 7 bases in the middle. The CDR3 contains 13 residues. The CDR3 coding sequence is TGCGCCAGCAGCTGGGACTTCCAAGAGACCCAGTACTTC. This encodes CASSWDFQETQYF.

J is TRBJ1-4 and V is TRBV7-2; 9 nucleotides match TRBD1. The length of the CDR3 is 14 residues. Unmatched junction bases numbered 6, after V lost 9 bases and J lost 4 bases. Germline assignment: CDR1 SGHTA and CDR2 FQGNSA. The CDR3 nucleotides are TGTGCCAGTAAAGAGGGACAGGGTAATGAAAAACTGTTTTTT. Protein sequence: CASKEGQGNEKLFF.

This rearrangement joins TRBV27 to TRBJ2-7, with 9 bases matching TRBD1. The CDR3 is 14 residues long. CDR1 MNHEY and CDR2 SMNVEV come from the germline V gene (reference sequence). V shed 2 bases, J shed 6 bases, and the junction held 5 bases outside the gene matches. In DNA, the CDR3 is TGTGCCAGCAGTTTAACAGGGGGCGGCAGCGAGCAGTACTTC. Its translation: CASSLTGGGSEQYF.

The J gene is TRBJ2-1, the V gene TRBV6-5, with 11 bases aligning to TRBD2. In germline, CDR1 is MNHEY, CDR2 SVGAGI. The CDR3 runs 15 residues. With V trimmed by 6 bases and J by 5 bases, 6 bases remained unmatched. The CDR3 spells CASRTPGLADNEQFF. As DNA, the CDR3 is TGTGCCAGCAGGACCCCGGGACTAGCGGACAATGAGCAGTTCTTC.

CDR3 DNA sequence: TGTGCCAGCAGTTACTCGACCGGGAGGGGTGGCTACACCTTC. Translation: CASSYSTGRGGYTF. The chain couples TRBV6-5 to TRBJ1-2; weak D call: TRBD1 (5 bases). Trimming cost V 0 bases and J 7 bases, with 12 bases left between them. Germline V CDR1 and CDR2: MNHEY, SVGAGI. The CDR3 extends over 14 amino acids.

The chain recombines TRBV7-6 with TRBJ1-2, with 11 bases that match TRBD1. CDR1 is SGHVS, CDR2 FNYEAQ, per germline. Trimming took 3 bases from V and 4 from J; bases not matched to a gene: 13. The CDR3 has 18 residues. DNA for the CDR3: TGTGCCAGCAGCTTTATTTCGGGGACAGGGGGAATCGCCTATGGCTACACCTTC. This translates into CASSFISGTGGIAYGYTF.

This clone was detected once. V is TRBV7-3 and J is TRBJ1-2, with D unclear. Trimming cost V 6 bases and J 8 bases, with 10 bases left between them. The CDR3 has 11 residues. Germline lookup yields CDR1 SGHTA and CDR2 FQGTGA. The CDR3 DNA follows: TGTGCCAGCAGTGGCACGGGAGGCTACACCTTC. It is translated as CASSGTGGYTF.

V gene TRBV19 combines with J gene TRBJ1-2; a possible D gene is TRBD1 (5 bases). This CDR3 has 14 residues. The germline V gene encodes CDR1 LNHDA and CDR2 SQIVND (reference sequence). V was pared by 3 bases and J by 8 bases, with 16 bases between. CDR3: CASSMGGLRGGYTF. The CDR3 bases are TGTGCCAGTAGTATGGGGGGACTGCGTGGCGGCTACACCTTC.

The genes are TRBV28 and TRBJ1-1; 7 bases are shared with TRBD1. The CDR3 totals 15 residues. CDR1 and CDR2 (germline): MDHEN, SYDVKM. Trimming removed 3 bases from V and 7 bases from J; junction bases left unmatched: 11. The DNA of the CDR3 is TGTGCCAGCAGTTTCACAGGGGCCGTCGGAATTGAAGCTTTCTTT. Protein: CASSFTGAVGIEAFF.

The rearrangement joins TRBV4-1 to TRBJ2-5; unclear D gene. In germline, CDR1 is MGHRA, CDR2 YSYEKL. The CDR3 sequence is 13 residues long. V lost 3 bases, J lost 4 bases, and 9 bases lay in between. The CDR3, as DNA: TGCGCCAGCAGCCAGGCCGCCATAGAGACCCAGTACTTC. It codes for CASSQAAIETQYF.

The chain couples TRBV19 to TRBJ2-5, with no clear D. CDR1 and CDR2 (germline): LNHDA, SQIVND (reference sequence). CDR3 length: 15 residues. V shed 1 base and J shed 1 base, with 10 bases lying between them. Here the CDR3 DNA reads TGTGCCAGTAGTATAGGGCAGGTGATCCAAGAGACCCAGTACTTC. Residues: CASSIGQVIQETQYF.

This sequence joins TRBV7-9 and TRBJ2-7; D is perhaps TRBD1 (6 bases). V was cut by 4 bases and J by 5 bases, with 12 bases left in between. The CDR3 totals 13 residues. CDR1 and CDR2 from the germline V gene are SEHNR and FQNEAQ (reference sequence). The CDR3 bases are TGTGCCAGCAGCTATTCTAACAGGGACGAGCAGTACTTC. Residues: CASSYSNRDEQYF.

Here the CDR3 reads CASSLGIPQGAHGYTF. CDR3 nucleotides: TGTGCCAGCAGTTTGGGGATACCGCAGGGGGCTCATGGCTACACCTTC. V gene TRBV27 combines with J gene TRBJ1-2; 8 bases map to TRBD1. This CDR3 is built from 16 residues. V was pared by 3 bases and J by 6 bases, with 12 bases of the junction left unmatched. CDR1 is MNHEY and CDR2 is SMNVEV in the germline V gene (reference sequence).

The V gene is TRBV5-4, the J gene TRBJ2-3; 7 nucleotides align to TRBD1. CDR3 length: 15 residues. V lost 4 bases and J lost 1; bases outside the gene matches: 6. Germline CDR1 reads SGHNT; CDR2 reads YYREEE (reference sequence). In nucleotides, the CDR3 is TGTGCCAGCAGCCAGACAGGGACCGGCACAGATACGCAGTATTTT. Translated: CASSQTGTGTDTQYF.

This chain connects TRBV6-1 to TRBJ1-1; D unclear. The CDR3 extends over 13 amino acids. Germline V gene data show CDR1 as MNHNS and CDR2 as SASEGT. V lost 0 bases and J lost 4, with 6 bases in between. As DNA, the CDR3 is TGTGCCAGCAGTGAAGCGCGGAGCACTGAAGCTTTCTTT. This encodes CASSEARSTEAFF.

This chain uses TRBV13 with TRBJ1-5; D is uncertain. The V end was cut by 0 bases, the J end by 5 bases, with 8 bases between. Germline CDR1 PRHDT, CDR2 FYEKMQ (reference sequence). This CDR3 contains 14 residues. The CDR3 spells CASSLGGGDQPQHF. The CDR3 bases are TGTGCCAGCAGCTTAGGGGGAGGCGATCAGCCCCAGCATTTT.

The V gene is TRBV10-1, the J gene TRBJ2-1; 7 bases fit TRBD2. The CDR3 extends over 15 amino acids. Germline V gives CDR1 WNHNN, CDR2 SYGVQD (reference sequence). After removal of 3 bases from V and 4 bases from J, the junction contained 6 bases not matched to a gene. The CDR3 spells CASSDSSGPYNEQFF. The CDR3 DNA reads as TGCGCCAGCAGTGACTCTAGCGGCCCTTACAATGAGCAGTTCTTC.

The chain carries TRBV9 and TRBJ1-1; D is unresolved. V was shortened by 4 bases and J by 3 bases, with 7 bases between the two germline ends. The CDR3 extends over 12 amino acids. Germline V CDR1 and CDR2: SGDLS, YYNGEE. DNA for the CDR3: TGTGCCAGCAGCTACACAGACACTGAAGCTTTCTTT. It specifies CASSYTDTEAFF.

The chain carries TRBV18 and TRBJ1-1; D gene unclear. The V end lost 3 bases, the J end lost 6 bases, and 14 bases lay between the germline ends. The CDR3 has 14 residues. Per germline, CDR1 KGHSH and CDR2 LQKENI. This chain's CDR3 is CASSPRSGEAEAFF. The CDR3, as DNA: TGTGCCAGCTCACCCCGTTCCGGGGAGGCTGAAGCTTTCTTT.

The chain recombines TRBV11-2 with TRBJ1-1; D might be TRBD1 (5 bases). The V end was cut by 4 bases, the J end by 0 bases, with 15 bases between. The germline V gene has CDR1 SGHAT and CDR2 FQNNGV. The CDR3 is 16 amino acids. Written as DNA, the CDR3 is TGTGCCAGCAGCTCTAGGACCAGGGAAATGAACACTGAAGCTTTCTTT. Encoded protein: CASSSRTREMNTEAFF. The full variable domain, completed using reference TRBV11-2 and TRBJ1-1, is EAGVAQSPRYKIIEKRQSVAFWCNPISGHATLYWYQQILGQGPKLLIQFQNNGVVDDSQLPKDRFSAERLKGVDSTLKIQPAKLEDSAVYLCASSSRTREMNTEAFFGQGTRLTVV.

This chain connects TRBV30 to TRBJ2-7; no definite D call. The CDR3 contains 13 residues. V lost 3 bases to trimming and J lost 6 bases, with 15 bases between them. CDR1 and CDR2 from the germline V gene are GTSNPN and SVGIG (reference sequence). CDR3 residues: CAWSHNTMGEQYF. The DNA of the CDR3 is TGTGCCTGGAGCCACAATACTATGGGCGAGCAGTACTTC.

This sequence joins TRBV4-3 and TRBJ1-2; D ambiguous. V lost 0 bases and J lost 8, with 13 bases in between. Germline values: CDR1 LGHNA, CDR2 YSLEER. The CDR3 length is 14 residues. The DNA for the CDR3 is TGCGCCAGCAGCCAAGATACCAGGACTCAAGGCTACACCTTC. Protein: CASSQDTRTQGYTF.

The V call is TRBV1, the J call TRBJ1-3; whether TRBD1, the table's D call, matches the DNA was not checked. TRBV1 constitutes a pseudogene. The CDR3 length is 15 residues. CDR3 region: CTSSQPTGLRITIYF. In nucleotides, the CDR3 is TGCACCAGCAGCCAACCGACAGGGCTTAGGATCACCATATATTTT.

The rearrangement uses TRBV9 and TRBJ2-7; weak D call: TRBD2 (5 bases). V was clipped by 0 bases and J by 3 bases, with 10 bases between them. CDR1 is SGDLS and CDR2 is YYNGEE in the germline V gene. The CDR3 has 14 amino acids. CDR3: CASSVGLLDYEQYF. CDR3 nucleotide sequence: TGTGCCAGCAGCGTAGGATTACTAGACTACGAGCAGTACTTC.

The CDR3 sequence: CASSDRDRGSYEQYF. CDR3 DNA sequence: TGTGCCAGCAGTGACCGGGACAGGGGCTCCTACGAGCAGTACTTC. The chain couples TRBV6-1 to TRBJ2-7; TRBD1 matches 10 bases. The CDR3 runs 15 residues. The germline CDR1 and CDR2 sequences are MNHNS and SASEGT. After removal of 3 bases from V and 0 bases from J, the junction contained 2 bases not matched to a gene.

V and J are TRBV6-5 and TRBJ2-4; D gene ambiguous. The CDR3 spans 13 residues. Germline loops: CDR1 MNHEY, CDR2 SVGAGI. The V and J ends lost 2 bases and 10 bases respectively, with 12 bases between them. The CDR3 is CASSYLSSGIQYF. DNA of the CDR3: TGTGCCAGCAGTTACCTTTCATCGGGTATTCAGTACTTC.

This chain joins TRBV20-1 and TRBJ2-7; possibly TRBD1 for D (6 bases). The CDR3 consists of 11 residues. V was pared by 4 bases and J by 4 bases, with 8 bases between. CDR1 is DFQATT, CDR2 SNEGSKA, per germline (reference sequence). In DNA form, the CDR3 reads TGCAGTGCTACGACAGGTTACGAGCAGTACTTC. Its translation: CSATTGYEQYF.